The table lists the clone carrying this T cell receptor beta chain with many counts. The data originate from a study of T-cell reconstitution after alpha-beta-depleted transplantation in children. Preparing the TCRbeta library involved the use of unique molecular identifiers. TCRdb used MiXCR to reprocess the PCR reads, holding one entry per CDR3 protein. Among 200,000 to 250,000 distinct CDR3 sequences, around 10% were seen once, and the ten largest hold approximately 5.9%. V was shortened by 3 bases and J by 0 bases, with 9 bases between the two germline ends. CDR1 and CDR2 (germline): MNHEY, SMNVEV (reference sequence). CDR3 length: 14 amino acids.

The TCR originated in a human donor who donated a stem cell graft to a child with acute lymphoblastic leukemia. This chain links TRBV27 with TRBJ2-7; D call uncertain. The sequences come from PBMCs from the stem cell graft donor, collected from the stem cell graft. In DNA form, the CDR3 reads TGTGCCAGCAGTTTGCAGTGGAGCTCCTACGAGCAGTACTTC. It codes for CASSLQWSSYEQYF.